This T cell receptor beta chain was sequenced in a study of blood T cell repertoires in COVID-19. On the study more broadly: The study drew acute and convalescent COVID-19 samples from the United States, Italy and Spain. PBMCs, B-cell-depleted T cells, or T cells provided the cDNA or gDNA that made up the material.

With 1 base clipped from V and 5 bases from J, the junction kept 9 bases outside the gene matches. This CDR3 is built from 15 residues. The germline CDR1 and CDR2 sequences are SGHRS and YFSETQ. Authors' processing steps: Estimates of nucleated cell counts were drawn from the amplification of reference gene primers. Generated by immunoSEQ multiplex PCR, the TCRdb table keeps only in-frame clones and is missing some. That table supplies the V and J calls and clone size; D and trimming were determined from the DNA. The sample includes 120,000 to 150,000 clones, 87% of them seen just once. What was sequenced was peripheral blood. The chain has TRBV5-1 and TRBJ2-7, with 7 positions matching TRBD1. This clonotype was sampled from a woman aged 45-65 years with acute or convalescent COVID-19. The CDR3 region is CASSLLPTGRDEQYF. DNA of the CDR3: TGCGCCAGCAGCTTGTTACCGACAGGGCGAGACGAGCAGTACTTC.